Each of the 9 T cell receptor beta chains below was sequenced from the same sample in a study of T cell responses to AZD1222 COVID-19 vaccine (TCRdb year 2021). Preparation of the library involved the immunoSEQ multiplex PCR assay. TCRdb holds this immuneACCESS table with in-frame rearrangements only. Some clones are missing; in checked studies, unresolved V genes explain under half, and the rest has no known cause. In this sample the table shows about 130,000 clones, 90% to 95% of which occur a single time. The top ten clones comprise 1.5% to 2% of the sample. The sample's time point label is to be understood as: baseline before first vaccination. The source was peripheral blood, collected on day 0 of AZD1222 vaccination. These receptors were taken from an adult in good health.

This rearrangement joins TRBV3-1 (or the pseudogene TRBV3-2) to TRBJ1-1; a possible D gene is TRBD1 (5 bases). Germline CDR1 and CDR2: LGHDT and YNNKEL (reference sequence). This CDR3 has 12 residues. The germline V and J ends were trimmed by 6 bases and 5 bases, with 10 bases remaining between them. CDR3 amino acids: CASSQGTTEAFF. CDR3 nucleotides: TGTGCCAGCAGTCAGGGCACGACTGAAGCTTTCTTT.

V and J are TRBV5-1 and TRBJ2-7, with 8 bases lining up with TRBD2. The CDR3 has 15 amino acids. J was trimmed by 0 bases and V by 2 bases; bases with no gene match: 4. Germline assignment: CDR1 SGHRS and CDR2 YFSETQ. The CDR3: CASSFLAGSSYEQYF. The CDR3 DNA follows: TGCGCCAGCAGCTTTTTAGCGGGGAGCTCCTACGAGCAGTACTTC.

The J gene is TRBJ1-1, the V gene TRBV23-1; 7 bases match TRBD1. TRBV23-1 is an ORF for which the function is uncertain. With V trimmed by 0 bases and J by 3 bases, 7 bases remained unmatched. The CDR3 has 16 amino acids. CDR3 DNA sequence: TGCGCCAGCAGTCAATCGTTAGGCAGGGGGGACACTGAAGCTTTCTTT. This sequence encodes CASSQSLGRGDTEAFF.

The chain combines TRBV7-9 with TRBJ2-2; TRBD1 might be the D (5 bases). The CDR3 has 15 amino acids. CDR1 SEHNR and CDR2 FQNEAQ come from the germline V gene (reference sequence). Trimming removed 5 bases at V and 3 bases at J, with 13 bases between. CDR3 region: CASSPSRDYTGELFF. CDR3 DNA sequence: TGTGCCAGCAGCCCCAGCAGGGATTACACCGGGGAGCTGTTTTTT.

The rearrangement links TRBV10-3 to TRBJ2-7; 11 nucleotides line up with TRBD1. Per the germline V gene, CDR1 is ENHRY and CDR2 is SYGVKD. With 4 bases clipped from V and 2 bases from J, the junction kept 4 bases outside the gene matches. The length of the CDR3 is 15 residues. CDR3 sequence: CAISVMGQGAYEQYF. The CDR3, as DNA: TGTGCCATCAGTGTAATGGGACAGGGGGCCTACGAGCAGTACTTC.

The chain recombines TRBV14 with TRBJ1-5, with D unresolved. Trimming removed 5 bases at V and 3 bases at J, with 8 bases between. The CDR3 is 13 amino acids. Germline assignment: CDR1 SGHDN and CDR2 FVKESK. The CDR3 sequence: CASSGRPNQPQHF. The DNA for the CDR3 is TGTGCCAGCAGCGGACGGCCCAATCAGCCCCAGCATTTT.

J is TRBJ1-2 and V is TRBV28; tentatively, D is TRBD1 (5 bases). The CDR3 runs to 13 residues. V was pared by 2 bases and J by 4 bases, with 8 bases between. From germline, CDR1 is MDHEN and CDR2 SYDVKM. CDR3 DNA sequence: TGTGCCAGCAGTTTAGGGGCGATCTATGGCTACACCTTC. This translates into CASSLGAIYGYTF.

This rearrangement joins TRBV27 to TRBJ2-7; 8 bases line up with TRBD2. The germline V gene encodes CDR1 MNHEY and CDR2 SMNVEV (reference sequence). The V gene end was trimmed by 4 bases and the J gene end by 4 bases; junction bases not matched to a gene: 6. The CDR3 runs to 14 residues. CDR3 sequence: CASSSPTSAYEQYF. Here the CDR3 DNA reads TGTGCCAGCAGTTCCCCGACTAGCGCATACGAGCAGTACTTC.

A single count supports this clone. The chain couples TRBV2 to TRBJ1-5; 7 bases are shared with TRBD1. The CDR3 is 14 amino acids. V lost 3 bases and J lost 3; bases outside the gene matches: 2. From germline, CDR1 is SNHLY and CDR2 FYNNEI. CDR3 nucleotide sequence: TGTGCCAGCAGTGACAGGGGGGTCAATCAGCCCCAGCATTTT. Amino acid sequence: CASSDRGVNQPQHF.